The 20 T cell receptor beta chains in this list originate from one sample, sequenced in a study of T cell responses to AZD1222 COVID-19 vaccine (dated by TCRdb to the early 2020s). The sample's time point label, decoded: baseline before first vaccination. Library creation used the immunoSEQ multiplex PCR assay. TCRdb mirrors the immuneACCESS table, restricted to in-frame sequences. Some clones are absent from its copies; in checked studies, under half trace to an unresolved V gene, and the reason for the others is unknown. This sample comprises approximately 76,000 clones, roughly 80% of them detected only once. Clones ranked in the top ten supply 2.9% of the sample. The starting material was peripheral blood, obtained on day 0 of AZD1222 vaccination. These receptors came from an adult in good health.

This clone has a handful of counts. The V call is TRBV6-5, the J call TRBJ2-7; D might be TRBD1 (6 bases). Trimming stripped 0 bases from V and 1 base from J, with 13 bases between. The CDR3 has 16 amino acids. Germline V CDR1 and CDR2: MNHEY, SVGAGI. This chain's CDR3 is CASSYSWQGSSYEQYF. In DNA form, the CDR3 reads TGTGCCAGCAGTTACTCGTGGCAGGGGAGTTCCTACGAGCAGTACTTC.

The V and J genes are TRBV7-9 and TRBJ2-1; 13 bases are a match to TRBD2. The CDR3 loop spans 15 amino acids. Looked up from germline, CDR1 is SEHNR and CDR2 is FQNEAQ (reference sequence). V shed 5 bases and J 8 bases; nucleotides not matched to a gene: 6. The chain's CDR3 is CASSAGTSGADEQFF. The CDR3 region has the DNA TGTGCCAGCAGCGCCGGGACTAGCGGGGCAGATGAGCAGTTCTTC.

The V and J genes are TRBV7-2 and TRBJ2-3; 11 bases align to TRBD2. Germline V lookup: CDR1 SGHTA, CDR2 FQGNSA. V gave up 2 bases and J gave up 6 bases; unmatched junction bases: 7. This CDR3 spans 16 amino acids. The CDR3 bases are TGTGCCAGCAGCTTAAATAGCGGGAGGGCCGGGGATACGCAGTATTTT. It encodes CASSLNSGRAGDTQYF. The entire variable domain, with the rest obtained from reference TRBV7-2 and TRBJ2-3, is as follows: GAGVSQSPSNKVTEKGKDVELRCDPISGHTALYWYRQSLGQGLEFLIYFQGNSAPDKSGLPSDRFSAERTGGSVSTLTIQRTQQEDSAVYLCASSLNSGRAGDTQYFGPGTRLTVL.

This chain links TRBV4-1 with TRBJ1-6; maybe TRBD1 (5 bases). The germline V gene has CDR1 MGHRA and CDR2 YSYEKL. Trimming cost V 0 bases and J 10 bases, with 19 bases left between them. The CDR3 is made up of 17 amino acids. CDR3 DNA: TGCGCCAGCAGCCAAGATGGGTGGCAGGGATCGGGGTCACCCCTCCACTTT. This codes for CASSQDGWQGSGSPLHF.

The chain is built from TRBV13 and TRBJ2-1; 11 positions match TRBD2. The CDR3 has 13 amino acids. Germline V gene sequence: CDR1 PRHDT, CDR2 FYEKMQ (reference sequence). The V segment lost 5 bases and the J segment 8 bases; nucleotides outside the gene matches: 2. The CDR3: CASSILAGDEQFF. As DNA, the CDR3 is TGTGCCAGCAGCATACTAGCGGGAGATGAGCAGTTCTTC.

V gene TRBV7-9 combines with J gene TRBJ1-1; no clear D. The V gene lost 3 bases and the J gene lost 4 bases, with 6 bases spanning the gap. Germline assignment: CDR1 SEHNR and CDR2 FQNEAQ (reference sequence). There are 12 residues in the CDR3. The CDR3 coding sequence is TGTGCCAGCAGCTTTCATGGCACTGAAGCTTTCTTT. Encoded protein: CASSFHGTEAFF. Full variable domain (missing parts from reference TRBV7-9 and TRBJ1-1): DTGVSQNPRHKITKRGQNVTFRCDPISEHNRLYWYRQTLGQGPEFLTYFQNEAQLEKSRLLSDRFSAERPKGSFSTLEIQRTEQGDSAMYLCASSFHGTEAFFGQGTRLTVV.

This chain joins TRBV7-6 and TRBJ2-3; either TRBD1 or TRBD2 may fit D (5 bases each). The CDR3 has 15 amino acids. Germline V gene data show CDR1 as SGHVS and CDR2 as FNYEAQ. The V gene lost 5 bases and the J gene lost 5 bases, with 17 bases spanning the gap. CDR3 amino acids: CASSPPGPPLDTQYF. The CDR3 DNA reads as TGTGCCAGCAGCCCACCGGGACCACCCCTAGATACGCAGTATTTT.

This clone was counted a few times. As DNA, the CDR3 is TGTGCCACCAGCAGATCTAACCTCGGGGGGGGCAGGGAGACCCAGTACTTC. It yields the protein CATSRSNLGGGRETQYF. The chain is built from TRBV15 and TRBJ2-5; 8 bases line up with TRBD2. CDR1 is LNHNV and CDR2 is YYDKDF in the germline V gene (reference sequence). The CDR3 covers 17 residues. V was clipped by 2 bases and J by 5 bases; unmatched bases: 13.

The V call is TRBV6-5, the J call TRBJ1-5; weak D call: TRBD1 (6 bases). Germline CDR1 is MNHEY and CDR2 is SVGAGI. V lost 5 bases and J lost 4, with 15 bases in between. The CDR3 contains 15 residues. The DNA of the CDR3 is TGTGCCAGCAGTCGGACAGACCGGGGAAATCAGCCCCAGCATTTT. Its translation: CASSRTDRGNQPQHF.

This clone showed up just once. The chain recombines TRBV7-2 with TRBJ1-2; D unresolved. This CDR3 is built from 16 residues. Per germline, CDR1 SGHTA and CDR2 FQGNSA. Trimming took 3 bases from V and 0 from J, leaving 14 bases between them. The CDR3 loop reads CASSFTPTDTNYGYTF. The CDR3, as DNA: TGTGCCAGCAGCTTTACGCCAACAGACACTAACTATGGCTACACCTTC.

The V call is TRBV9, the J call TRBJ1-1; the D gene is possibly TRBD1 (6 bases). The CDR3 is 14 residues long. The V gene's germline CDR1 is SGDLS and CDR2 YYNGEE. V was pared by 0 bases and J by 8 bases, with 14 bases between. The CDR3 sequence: CASSVDGGAQEAFF. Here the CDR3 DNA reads TGTGCCAGCAGCGTAGATGGGGGGGCGCAAGAAGCTTTCTTT.

CDR3 residues: CASSLLTTPRENSPLHF. Here the CDR3 DNA reads TGTGCCAGCAGCCTACTGACGACCCCAAGGGAGAATTCACCCCTCCACTTT. This chain joins TRBV7-8 and TRBJ1-6; D gene uncertain. V was shortened by 5 bases and J by 7 bases, with 21 bases between the two germline ends. Looked up from germline, CDR1 is SGHVS and CDR2 is FQNEAQ. There are 17 residues in the CDR3.

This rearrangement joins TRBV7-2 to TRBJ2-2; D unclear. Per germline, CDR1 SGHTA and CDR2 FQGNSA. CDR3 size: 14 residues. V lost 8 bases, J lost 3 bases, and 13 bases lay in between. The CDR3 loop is CASRPGPDTGELFF. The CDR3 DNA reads TGTGCCAGCCGACCGGGTCCAGACACCGGGGAGCTGTTTTTT.

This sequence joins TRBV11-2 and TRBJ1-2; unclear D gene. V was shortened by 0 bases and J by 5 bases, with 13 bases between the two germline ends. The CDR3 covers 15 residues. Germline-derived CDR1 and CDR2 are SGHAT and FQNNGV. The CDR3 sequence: CASSLDFSGRYGYTF. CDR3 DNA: TGTGCCAGCAGCTTAGATTTCTCTGGCCGGTATGGCTACACCTTC.

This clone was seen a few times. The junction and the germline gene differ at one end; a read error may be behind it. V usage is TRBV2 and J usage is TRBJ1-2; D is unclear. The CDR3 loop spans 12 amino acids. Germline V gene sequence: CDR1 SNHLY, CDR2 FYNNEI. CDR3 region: CASREGNYGYTF. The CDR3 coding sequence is TGTGCCAGCAGAGAAGGGAACTATGGCTACACCTTC.

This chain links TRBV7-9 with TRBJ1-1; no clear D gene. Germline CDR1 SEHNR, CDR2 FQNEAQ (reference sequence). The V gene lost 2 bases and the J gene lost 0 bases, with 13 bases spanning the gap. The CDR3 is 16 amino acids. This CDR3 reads CASSLFAGRVNTEAFF. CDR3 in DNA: TGTGCCAGCAGCTTATTCGCCGGGAGGGTGAACACTGAAGCTTTCTTT.

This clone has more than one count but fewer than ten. CDR3 sequence reads: CASRFSDTQYF. The DNA of the CDR3 is TGTGCCAGCCGCTTTTCAGATACGCAGTATTTT. The chain links TRBV6-6 to TRBJ2-3; D not resolved. The CDR3 is 11 residues long. Germline V gives CDR1 MNHNY, CDR2 SVGAGI (reference sequence). V was trimmed by 8 bases and J by 4 bases, leaving 7 bases between them.

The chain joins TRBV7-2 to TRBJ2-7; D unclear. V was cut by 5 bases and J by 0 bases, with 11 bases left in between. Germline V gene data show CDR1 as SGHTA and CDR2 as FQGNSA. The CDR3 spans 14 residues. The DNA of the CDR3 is TGTGCCAGCAGCCCGTCGGGCAACTCCTACGAGCAGTACTTC. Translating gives CASSPSGNSYEQYF.

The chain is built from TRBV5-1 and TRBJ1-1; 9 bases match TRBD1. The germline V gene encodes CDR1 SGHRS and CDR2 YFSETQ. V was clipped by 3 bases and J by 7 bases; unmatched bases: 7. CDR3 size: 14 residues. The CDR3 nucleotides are TGCGCCAGCAGCTATCGACAGGGGGTCGGTGAAGCTTTCTTT. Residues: CASSYRQGVGEAFF. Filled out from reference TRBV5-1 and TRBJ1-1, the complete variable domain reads KAGVTQTPRYLIKTRGQQVTLSCSPISGHRSVSWYQQTPGQGLQFLFEYFSETQRNKGNFPGRFSGRQFSNSRSEMNVSTLELGDSALYLCASSYRQGVGEAFFGQGTRLTVV.

Here the CDR3 reads CASSETGGMSYNEQFF. The CDR3 DNA reads as TGTGCCAGCAGCGAGACAGGGGGCATGTCCTACAATGAGCAGTTCTTC. The chain carries TRBV9 and TRBJ2-1, with 10 bases aligning to TRBD1. CDR1 and CDR2 from the germline V gene are SGDLS and YYNGEE. Trimming took 3 bases from V and 1 from J; bases not matched to a gene: 4. CDR3 size: 16 residues.